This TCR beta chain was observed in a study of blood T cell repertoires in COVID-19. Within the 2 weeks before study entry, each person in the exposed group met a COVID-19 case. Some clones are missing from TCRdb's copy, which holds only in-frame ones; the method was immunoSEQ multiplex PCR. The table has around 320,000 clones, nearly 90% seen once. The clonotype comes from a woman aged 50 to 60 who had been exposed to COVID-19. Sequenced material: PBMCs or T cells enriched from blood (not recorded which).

CDR3 protein: CASSTSGRTDTQYF. CDR3 DNA sequence: TGTGCCAGCAGCACTAGCGGGCGCACAGATACGCAGTATTTT. The V gene is TRBV3-1 (or the pseudogene TRBV3-2), the J gene TRBJ2-3; 9 bases align to TRBD2. The CDR3 loop spans 14 amino acids. Germline CDR1 reads LGHDT; CDR2 reads YNNKEL (reference sequence). With V trimmed by 5 bases and J by 1 base, 1 base remained unmatched.